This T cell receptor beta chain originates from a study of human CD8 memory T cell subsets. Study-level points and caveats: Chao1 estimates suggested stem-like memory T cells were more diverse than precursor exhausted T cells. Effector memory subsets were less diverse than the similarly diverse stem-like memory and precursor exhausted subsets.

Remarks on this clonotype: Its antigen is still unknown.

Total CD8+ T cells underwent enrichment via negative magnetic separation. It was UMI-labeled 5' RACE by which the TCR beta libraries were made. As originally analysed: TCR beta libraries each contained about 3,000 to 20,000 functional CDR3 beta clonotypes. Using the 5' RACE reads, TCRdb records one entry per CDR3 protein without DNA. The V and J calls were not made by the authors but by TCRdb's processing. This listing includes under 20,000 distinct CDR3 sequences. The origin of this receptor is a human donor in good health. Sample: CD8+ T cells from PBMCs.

The CDR3: CASTRSMGVMAFF. The rearrangement links TRBV2 to TRBJ1-1; TCRdb names TRBD1, which stays unverified in the absence of DNA. CDR1 SNHLY and CDR2 FYNNEI come from the germline V gene. The CDR3 is made up of 13 amino acids.